This T cell receptor (beta chain) was identified in a study of cytomegalovirus exposure and HLA in healthy donors. Points on this clone: The antigen is undetermined.

Overall study findings and caveats: TCR beta sequences reportedly predicted most subjects' HLA-A and HLA-B alleles accurately. For most TCR beta V segments, an earlier analysis put the productive rate at about 87% or about 30% of the time.

The V gene's germline CDR1 is SGHRS and CDR2 YFSETQ. The V segment lost 4 bases and the J segment 0 bases; nucleotides outside the gene matches: 4. The CDR3 is 16 residues long. Use of 60 Vbeta and 13 Jbeta primers characterized the PCR. Clones were read by immunoSEQ multiplex PCR, and TCRdb kept only the in-frame ones, dropping some. This table holds about 180,000 clones, 75% to 80% found once. This receptor was identified in a man aged 35 to 55 in good health and CMV-seropositive. V gene TRBV5-1 combines with J gene TRBJ2-3; 11 bases are shared with TRBD2. Input material: PBMCs. The CDR3 DNA reads TGCGCCAGCAGCACGGGACTAGCGGCCAGCACAGATACGCAGTATTTT. Protein sequence: CASSTGLAASTDTQYF.